This is a list of T cell receptor beta chains from one sample in a study of T cells after yellow fever vaccination. TCRdb re-called the 5' RACE reads through MiXCR, storing one row per CDR3 protein. The table lists approximately 550,000 distinct CDR3 sequences, under 25% of them singletons. Specimen: PBMCs, collected 15 days after the yellow fever booster vaccination. These receptors originate from a man aged 25-40 years who received the YFV17D yellow fever vaccine. Each CDR3 is given with its conserved first and last residue. The D gene is left open where the match is weak. Size values are once, few and many counts, or a class for expanded clones, and some rows have none.

V gene	J gene	D gene	clone size	CDR3 DNA	CDR3 protein
TRBV18	TRBJ2-1	TRBD2	-	TGTGCCAGCTCACCAAACCTCGTGGGGACTAGCGGGCTAAATGAGCAGTTCTTC	CASSPNLVGTSGLNEQFF
TRBV10-3	TRBJ2-3	-	-	TGTGCCATCAGTGTGCATACAGATACGCAGTATTTT	CAISVHTDTQYF
TRBV18	TRBJ1-2	-	-	TGTGCCAGCTCACCCGCGACAGATAACTATGGCTACACCTTC	CASSPATDNYGYTF
TRBV4-3	TRBJ1-2	TRBD1	many	TGCGCCAGCAGCCAAGAGGCCCGGGACAGGGTCTATGGCTACACCTTC	CASSQEARDRVYGYTF
TRBV12-3/TRBV12-4	TRBJ2-1	TRBD1	-	TGTGCCAGCAGTCTCCGGGACAGGGGATACAATGAGCAGTTCTTC	CASSLRDRGYNEQFF
TRBV6-1	TRBJ1-2	TRBD1	-	TGTGCCAGCAGAGAGATCGGGACAGGGCTCTATGGCTACACCTTC	CASREIGTGLYGYTF
TRBV9	TRBJ2-3	TRBD2	-	TGTGCCAGCAGCGCGCTAGCGGGAGCCCCAGATACGCAGTATTTT	CASSALAGAPDTQYF
TRBV10-3	TRBJ2-5	TRBD2	-	TGTGCCATCAGTGAGTCTGGGGGGGAAGAGACCCAGTACTTC	CAISESGGEETQYF
TRBV6-5	TRBJ2-2	TRBD2	few	TGTGCCAGCAGTTCAGCGGGAGGGGGCACCGGGGAGCTGTTTTTT	CASSSAGGGTGELFF
TRBV7-6	TRBJ2-1	TRBD2	-	TGTGCCAGCAGCTCCATAGCGGGAGCAGGCGGTGAGCAGTTCTTC	CASSSIAGAGGEQFF
TRBV27	TRBJ1-5	-	-	TGTGCCAGCAGTTTAGCCCCCTCCCTCGGCCAGCCCCAGCATTTT	CASSLAPSLGQPQHF
TRBV7-7	TRBJ2-1	TRBD2	few	TGTGCCAGCAGCCAGGGTTCAGGGACTAGCGGGAAAGCCTACAATGAGCAGTTCTTC	CASSQGSGTSGKAYNEQFF
TRBV15	TRBJ2-3	TRBD2	-	TGTGCCACCAGCAGAGATCGACTAGCGGGGGGCACAGATACGCAGTATTTT	CATSRDRLAGGTDTQYF
TRBV20-1	TRBJ2-2	-	-	TGCAGTGCCTTAGGGCGGGGCACCGGGGAGCTGTTTTTT	CSALGRGTGELFF
TRBV4-3	TRBJ2-1	TRBD1	-	TGCGCCAGCAGCAGGGGGCGGAACAATGAGCAGTTCTTC	CASSRGRNNEQFF
TRBV10-3	TRBJ2-7	TRBD2	-	TGTGCCATCACTCCCTCGGGGACTAGTTGGGGCGAGCAGTACTTC	CAITPSGTSWGEQYF
TRBV5-1	TRBJ2-2	TRBD2	few	TGCGCCAGCAGCTTCTACCTGGGACTAGCGAACACCGGGGAGCTGTTTTTT	CASSFYLGLANTGELFF
TRBV7-2	TRBJ2-3	-	-	TGTGCCAGCAGCCCCTTGCGAGGGCCGGTATCAGATACGCAGTATTTT	CASSPLRGPVSDTQYF
TRBV7-9	TRBJ2-1	-	few	TGTGCCAGCATTAGGGCTACCAATGAAGGGCAGTTCTTC	CASIRATNEGQFF
TRBV7-2	TRBJ2-2	TRBD2	many	TGTGCCAGCAGCAGAAAGCGGGAAGGTGGTACCGGGGAGCTGTTTTTT	CASSRKREGGTGELFF
TRBV6-1	TRBJ2-7	TRBD1	few	TGTGCCAGCAACCCGACAGGGAGCTCCTACGAGCAGTACTTC	CASNPTGSSYEQYF
TRBV20-1	TRBJ2-3	-	few	TGCAGTGCTCCCCGAGGGGGACATACGCAGTATTTT	CSAPRGGHTQYF
TRBV6-5	TRBJ2-7	-	-	TGTGCCAGCAGTTACTCGGCAACAACGGGGGAGCAGTACTTC	CASSYSATTGEQYF
TRBV7-2	TRBJ2-1	TRBD1	-	TGTGCCAGCAGCTTTTCCGGGACAGGGACGGGCAATGAGCAGTTCTTC	CASSFSGTGTGNEQFF
TRBV7-2	TRBJ2-7	-	-	TGTGCCAGCAGCCCAACCCAGGGCCCTTACGAGCAGTACTTC	CASSPTQGPYEQYF
TRBV4-3	TRBJ2-3	-	-	TGCGCCAGCAGCCAAGATCTGCACAGGCCTGGGGGCACAGATACGCAGTATTTT	CASSQDLHRPGGTDTQYF
TRBV5-6	TRBJ2-7	-	few	TGTGCCAGCACCTGGCGGGGTGAGCAGTACTTC	CASTWRGEQYF
TRBV6-5	TRBJ2-7	-	-	TGTGCCAGCACTGGACAGTCCTACGAGCAGTACTTC	CASTGQSYEQYF
TRBV7-9	TRBJ1-2	-	-	TGTGCCAGCAGCAAGGACCCCCCTCACGGCTACACCTTC	CASSKDPPHGYTF
TRBV5-4	TRBJ2-3	TRBD2	-	TGTGCCAGCGGGGGGGTGGGATACACAGATACGCAGTATTTT	CASGGVGYTDTQYF
TRBV10-3	TRBJ2-3	-	-	TGTGCCATCAGTGAGGGGGAAGATACGCAGTATTTT	CAISEGEDTQYF
TRBV7-9	TRBJ2-2	-	many	TGTGCCAGCAGCTTAGGGCAAACGAACACCGGGGAGCTGTTTTTT	CASSLGQTNTGELFF
TRBV12-3/TRBV12-4	TRBJ2-7	-	-	TGTGCCAGCAGCGACAGGATCTACGGGCAGTACTTC	CASSDRIYGQYF
TRBV7-2	TRBJ1-1	-	-	TGTGCCAGCAGCTCTGCAGCAGCGACTAACACTGAAGCTTTCTTT	CASSSAAATNTEAFF
TRBV6-1	TRBJ2-4	-	once	TGTGCCAGCCTGCGATCAGGGATGAAGGACATTCAGTACTTC	CASLRSGMKDIQYF
TRBV7-3	TRBJ2-1	TRBD2	few	TGTGCCAGCAGCTCCCTAGCGGGAGCGACCTACAATGAGCAGTTCTTC	CASSSLAGATYNEQFF
TRBV6-1	TRBJ2-7	-	-	TGTGCCAGCTCCTGGACTGGCGGGGTCTACGAGCAGTACTTC	CASSWTGGVYEQYF
TRBV5-6	TRBJ2-7	TRBD1	-	TGTGCCAGCAGCTTACAGGACAGGGTCTGGGGCGAGCAGTACTTC	CASSLQDRVWGEQYF
TRBV27	TRBJ2-7	TRBD2	few	TGTGCCAGCAGTTTCGCTCCTAGCGGGGCCTACGAGCAGTACTTC	CASSFAPSGAYEQYF
TRBV27	TRBJ2-1	TRBD2	few	TGTGCCAGCAGTCCCACTAGCGTTCGCTCCTACAATGAGCAGTTCTTC	CASSPTSVRSYNEQFF
TRBV7-3	TRBJ2-1	TRBD2	-	TGTGCCAGCAGGGCCCCGGGACTAGCGGGAACCAATGAGCAGTTCTTC	CASRAPGLAGTNEQFF
TRBV24-1	TRBJ2-3	TRBD2	-	TGTGCCACCAGTTCCGGAGCGGGAAGCACAGATACGCAGTATTTT	CATSSGAGSTDTQYF
TRBV29-1	TRBJ2-2	-	few	TGCAGCGGGACAGTCCACGAGAACACCGGGGAGCTGTTTTTT	CSGTVHENTGELFF
TRBV12-3/TRBV12-4	TRBJ2-5	-	-	TGTGCCAGCAGAACTCTGGGTCGGGGGAAAGAGACCCAGTACTTC	CASRTLGRGKETQYF
TRBV7-6	TRBJ2-3	-	many	TGTGCCAGCAGCTCATTCACAGATACGCAGTATTTT	CASSSFTDTQYF
TRBV3-1	TRBJ2-7	-	-	TGTGCCAGCAGCCAAGGCTCCGGGCCCTCCTTCTACGAGCAGTACTTC	CASSQGSGPSFYEQYF
TRBV4-3	TRBJ2-5	-	-	TGCGCCAGCAGCCGCGGGGAGCAAGAGACCCAGTACTTC	CASSRGEQETQYF
TRBV9	TRBJ2-1	TRBD2	-	TGTGCCAGCAGCGTCCGTCTAGCGGGAGTTCATGAGCAGTTCTTC	CASSVRLAGVHEQFF
TRBV4-3	TRBJ1-4	TRBD1	few	TGCGCCAGCAGCCAGGAGGGACAGGGAGGCGAAAAACTGTTTTTT	CASSQEGQGGEKLFF
TRBV3-1	TRBJ1-2	-	-	TGTGCCAGCAGCCGCGGGACGGGAGGCTACACCTTC	CASSRGTGGYTF
TRBV9	TRBJ2-1	-	-	TGTGCCAGCAGCGTTGGTAGTTATGAGCAGTTCTTC	CASSVGSYEQFF
TRBV6-2/TRBV6-3	TRBJ1-1	-	few	TGTGCCAGCAGTTACTCGATTTACGACGGACGGAGGATGAACACTGAAGCTTTCTTT	CASSYSIYDGRRMNTEAFF
TRBV28	TRBJ1-1	-	-	TGTGCCAGCACTCGCGGGAGGGGATCGCCCAACACTGAAGCTTTCTTT	CASTRGRGSPNTEAFF